Listed here are 24 T cell receptor beta chains from one sample, sequenced in a study of cytomegalovirus exposure and HLA in healthy donors. This PCR relied on a set of 60 Vbeta primers and 13 Jbeta primers. Sequenced by immunoSEQ multiplex PCR; TCRdb stores in-frame clones only, minus some. This sample has under 200,000 clones; about 70% occur once, and the top ten carry 1.8%. The source material was PBMCs. The receptor set was obtained from a woman under 40 in good health and CMV-seronegative.

The V gene is TRBV4-1, the J gene TRBJ2-5, with a tentative D call TRBD2 (5 bases). The CDR3 is 15 amino acids. Trimming removed 0 bases at V and 2 bases at J, with 10 bases between. Germline V gene data show CDR1 as MGHRA and CDR2 as YSYEKL. CDR3 DNA: TGCGCCAGCAGCCAAGACACTAGGAAACAAGAGACCCAGTACTTC. Amino acids: CASSQDTRKQETQYF.

This chain links TRBV4-1 with TRBJ1-2, with D perhaps matching TRBD1 (5 bases). The V gene lost 4 bases and the J gene lost 8 bases, with 20 bases spanning the gap. The CDR3 contains 15 residues. CDR1 is MGHRA, CDR2 YSYEKL, per germline. The CDR3 region is CASSPRPSGTSGYTF. The CDR3 nucleotides are TGCGCCAGCAGCCCAAGGCCAAGCGGGACTTCGGGCTACACCTTC.

The rearrangement links TRBV2 to TRBJ2-6; 7 bases map to TRBD1. The germline V gene has CDR1 SNHLY and CDR2 FYNNEI. Trimming removed 7 bases from V and 0 bases from J; junction bases left unmatched: 3. There are 15 residues in the CDR3. CDR3 in amino acids: CASKGQYSGANVLTF. The CDR3, as DNA: TGTGCCAGCAAGGGACAGTACTCTGGGGCCAACGTCCTGACTTTC.

As for this clone: At one end the junction does not follow the germline gene, possibly because of a read error. This chain uses TRBV5-6 with TRBJ2-5, with 7 bases matching TRBD1. The J call may be faulty, since TRBJ2-7 better matches the DNA end. The germline CDR1 and CDR2 sequences are SGHDT and YYEEEE. The CDR3 spans 16 residues. CDR3 residues: CASSLGYGQASSEQYF. CDR3 bases: TGTGCCAGCAGCTTGGGTTACGGACAGGCTTCCTCCGAGCAGTACTTC.

CDR3 sequence: CASSAGLAEHEQYF. For the CDR3, the DNA is TGTGCCAGCAGCGCGGGACTAGCGGAGCACGAGCAGTACTTC. V gene TRBV9 combines with J gene TRBJ2-7, with 11 bases aligning to TRBD2. V shed 3 bases, J shed 5 bases, and the junction held 4 bases outside the gene matches. The length of the CDR3 is 14 residues. The germline V gene encodes CDR1 SGDLS and CDR2 YYNGEE.

CDR3 in amino acids: CASSQYSVNTEAFF. The CDR3 DNA follows: TGTGCCAGCAGCCAATATTCAGTGAACACTGAAGCTTTCTTT. This rearrangement joins TRBV7-9 to TRBJ1-1; D unclear. The germline gives CDR1 SEHNR, CDR2 FQNEAQ (reference sequence). Trimming took 5 bases from V and 0 from J, leaving 10 bases between them. The CDR3 loop spans 14 amino acids.

CDR3 nucleotides: TGTGCCAGCACCGGCATTCAGGCGGACTTTAATGAAAAACTGTTTTTT. Its protein is CASTGIQADFNEKLFF. The chain links TRBV6-6 to TRBJ1-4; D unresolved. The V gene's germline CDR1 is MNHNY and CDR2 SVGAGI (reference sequence). CDR3 size: 16 residues. The germline V and J ends were trimmed by 7 bases and 4 bases, with 19 bases remaining between them.

V usage is TRBV4-2 and J usage is TRBJ2-7; D is undetermined. The germline V and J ends were trimmed by 0 bases and 7 bases, with 4 bases remaining between them. CDR3 size: 11 residues. Germline V gene data show CDR1 as LGHNA and CDR2 as YNFKEQ. CDR3 loop: CASSQDTEQYF. DNA of the CDR3: TGTGCCAGCAGCCAAGATACAGAGCAGTACTTC.

Comment on this clone: At one end, the junction sequence differs from germline, possibly due to a read error. The rearrangement links TRBV5-1 to TRBJ2-5; 12 nucleotides agree with TRBD2. Germline values: CDR1 SGHRS, CDR2 YFSETQ. The length of the CDR3 is 16 residues. CDR3: CASSSGTSGRQGTQYF. CDR3 coding DNA: TGCGCCAGCAGCTCCGGGACTAGCGGGCGTCAAGGGACCCAGTACTTC.

This chain connects TRBV27 to TRBJ1-1; D is ambiguous. The V end was cut by 0 bases, the J end by 7 bases, with 9 bases between. The CDR3 totals 13 residues. Germline V gene data show CDR1 as MNHEY and CDR2 as SMNVEV (reference sequence). CDR3 protein: CASSLSGVGEAFF. For the CDR3, the DNA is TGTGCCAGCAGTTTATCCGGAGTGGGTGAAGCTTTCTTT.

This clone is a singleton in its sample. The chain carries TRBV9 and TRBJ1-2, with 7 bases matching TRBD1. With V trimmed by 4 bases and J by 3 bases, 6 bases remained unmatched. Germline values: CDR1 SGDLS, CDR2 YYNGEE. CDR3 length: 14 residues. The CDR3 coding sequence is TGTGCCAGCAGCCCCCGACAGGGTGACTATGGCTACACCTTC. Protein product: CASSPRQGDYGYTF.

The genes are TRBV5-1 and TRBJ2-2; 8 bases agree with TRBD1. CDR1 is SGHRS and CDR2 is YFSETQ in the germline V gene. V was pared by 0 bases and J by 6 bases, with 7 bases of the junction left unmatched. There are 16 residues in the CDR3. CDR3 residues: CASSLADRVRAGELFF. DNA for the CDR3: TGCGCCAGCAGCTTGGCGGACAGGGTGCGAGCCGGGGAGCTGTTTTTT. Looking up the rest from reference TRBV5-1 and TRBJ2-2 gives the full variable domain: KAGVTQTPRYLIKTRGQQVTLSCSPISGHRSVSWYQQTPGQGLQFLFEYFSETQRNKGNFPGRFSGRQFSNSRSEMNVSTLELGDSALYLCASSLADRVRAGELFFGEGSRLTVL.

The V call is TRBV4-3, the J call TRBJ1-4, with D perhaps TRBD1 (6 bases). Germline CDR1 LGHNA, CDR2 YSLEER. Trimming pared 1 base from V and 5 bases from J, leaving 14 bases between. CDR3 length equals 16 residues. CDR3 region: CASSQATDSPNEKLFF. The CDR3, as DNA: TGCGCCAGCAGCCAAGCGACGGACAGCCCGAATGAAAAACTGTTTTTT.

The chain recombines TRBV18 with TRBJ2-7; 7 nucleotides match TRBD1. The CDR3 has 13 amino acids. Germline CDR1 is KGHSH and CDR2 is LQKENI. J gave up 2 bases and V 6 bases, and 4 bases lay outside the gene matches. The CDR3 sequence: CASSLGQTYEQYF. The CDR3 nucleotides read TGTGCCAGCTCTTTGGGACAGACCTACGAGCAGTACTTC.

This clone was picked up a small number of times. The V call is TRBV7-2, the J call TRBJ2-2, with D unresolved. The CDR3 is made up of 15 amino acids. V gave up 3 bases and J gave up 5 bases, with 13 bases separating them. Germline assignment: CDR1 SGHTA and CDR2 FQGNSA. The CDR3 here is CASSLQVGRTGELFF. CDR3 in DNA: TGTGCCAGCAGCTTGCAGGTTGGTCGGACCGGGGAGCTGTTTTTT.

This clone came up once. V gene TRBV7-2 combines with J gene TRBJ1-1; D is possibly TRBD1 (6 bases). This CDR3 has 16 amino acids. CDR1 is SGHTA and CDR2 is FQGNSA in the germline V gene. Between the trimmed V and J ends, which lost 4 bases and 0 bases, there was a span of 15 bases. The CDR3 DNA follows: TGTGCCAGCAGCTCCGAAGTGAGGACAGTGAACACTGAAGCTTTCTTT. Translation: CASSSEVRTVNTEAFF.

This clone was counted a few times. The chain couples TRBV14 to TRBJ2-5; D possibly corresponds to TRBD1 (6 bases). The CDR3 has 17 amino acids. Germline V gene lookup returns CDR1 SGHDN and CDR2 FVKESK. Between the trimmed V and J ends, which lost 0 bases and 8 bases, there was a span of 22 bases. Written as DNA, the CDR3 is TGTGCCAGCAGCCAAGATTATCGGGCAGGGGAAGGGAGTACCCAGTACTTC. This codes for CASSQDYRAGEGSTQYF. Together with reference TRBV14 and TRBJ2-5, the CDR3 gives the full variable domain: EAGVTQFPSHSVIEKGQTVTLRCDPISGHDNLYWYRRVMGKEIKFLLHFVKESKQDESGMPNNRFLAERTGGTYSTLKVQPAELEDSGVYFCASSQDYRAGEGSTQYFGPGTRLLVL.

This chain links TRBV7-3 with TRBJ2-1, with 12 bases identical to TRBD2. The CDR3 is made up of 16 amino acids. The germline gives CDR1 SGHTA, CDR2 FQGTGA. V lost 5 bases and J lost 10; bases outside the gene matches: 12. CDR3 bases: TGTGCCAGCAGCAAAAATCTAGCGGGAGGGCAGGGAGAGCAGTTCTTC. Residues: CASSKNLAGGQGEQFF.

The J gene is TRBJ1-4, the V gene TRBV29-1; D is unresolved. The CDR3 contains 13 residues. V was clipped by 2 bases and J by 6 bases, with 10 bases between them. Germline values: CDR1 SQVTM, CDR2 ANQGSEA. CDR3 protein: CSVELSSDEKLFF. Here the CDR3 DNA reads TGCAGCGTTGAATTGAGCTCGGATGAAAAACTGTTTTTT.

V usage is TRBV4-3 and J usage is TRBJ1-1; TRBD1 matches at 7 bases. The CDR3 has 15 amino acids. Trimming removed 0 bases from V and 1 base from J; junction bases left unmatched: 2. CDR1 and CDR2 (germline): LGHNA, YSLEER. CDR3 nucleotides: TGCGCCAGCAGCCAAGACCCAGGGGGGAACACTGAAGCTTTCTTT. Its protein product is CASSQDPGGNTEAFF.

This chain joins TRBV4-3 and TRBJ1-5, with D hard to call. The germline CDR1 and CDR2 sequences are LGHNA and YSLEER. The CDR3 spans 16 residues. Trimming removed 0 bases from V and 6 bases from J, with 15 bases in between. The CDR3 loop is CASSQDKILYGQPQHF. The CDR3 DNA reads TGCGCCAGCAGCCAAGATAAGATCTTATACGGTCAGCCCCAGCATTTT.

The rearrangement uses TRBV6-5 and TRBJ2-3; D remains ambiguous. In germline, CDR1 is MNHEY, CDR2 SVGAGI. Trimming took off 6 bases at V and 5 bases at J, with 6 bases between the two ends. The CDR3 loop spans 11 amino acids. CDR3 sequence (DNA): TGTGCCAGCAGCCTCTTAGATACGCAGTATTTT. Its protein is CASSLLDTQYF.

The V call is TRBV7-3, the J call TRBJ1-1, with TRBD1 matching over 9 bases. CDR3 length: 15 residues. Germline CDR1 reads SGHTA; CDR2 reads FQGTGA. Trimming at V came to 5 bases and at J to 0 bases, leaving 4 bases not matched to a gene. CDR3 nucleotides: TGTGCCAGCAGCCCCGGACAGGGGATGAACACTGAAGCTTTCTTT. As protein: CASSPGQGMNTEAFF.

The chain recombines TRBV7-9 with TRBJ2-3, with TRBD1 matching 7 bases. The V and J ends lost 4 bases and 6 bases, in that order; junction bases with no gene match: 7. CDR3 size: 14 residues. Germline V gives CDR1 SEHNR, CDR2 FQNEAQ (reference sequence). DNA for the CDR3: TGTGCCAGCAGCTCAACCGACAGGGCTGATACGCAGTATTTT. Its translation is CASSSTDRADTQYF.